What follows are 14 T cell receptor beta chains derived from one specimen sequenced in a study of OX40 agonist ivuxolimab in advanced cancers. Receptors were amplified or captured by the immunoSEQ multiplex PCR assay. Sourced from immuneACCESS, this table was stored by TCRdb with only in-frame sequences that have V and J called. A share of the clones is absent; for the studies checked, an unresolved V gene accounts for under half, and the remainder has no known explanation. The sample profile shows 25,000 to 30,000 clones; roughly 80% of them were found once. Clones ranked in the top ten supply 11% of the sample. The specimen was CD4+ or CD8+ T cells sorted from blood, collected in a trial of the OX40 agonist ivuxolimab. The receptors come from an adult with an advanced solid tumor such as melanoma, head and neck, liver or kidney cancer.

The V gene is TRBV4-1, the J gene TRBJ1-1; D possibly corresponds to TRBD1 (6 bases). The germline CDR1 and CDR2 sequences are MGHRA and YSYEKL. V lost 4 bases, J lost 1 base, and 13 bases lay in between. This CDR3 spans 15 amino acids. CDR3 DNA: TGCGCCAGCAGCCCCAGGGGCTTCGAGAACACTGAAGCTTTCTTT. It is translated as CASSPRGFENTEAFF.

The rearrangement joins TRBV7-9 to TRBJ2-6; 9 positions agree with TRBD1. V lost 3 bases, J lost 2 bases, and 5 bases stayed unmatched. The germline gives CDR1 SEHNR, CDR2 FQNEAQ (reference sequence). The CDR3 runs to 17 residues. CDR3 amino acids: CASSFFRDRAGANVLTF. CDR3 nucleotide sequence: TGTGCCAGCAGCTTCTTCCGGGACAGGGCTGGGGCCAACGTCCTGACTTTC.

This clone was picked up one time. The rearrangement links TRBV29-1 to TRBJ2-7; 7 bases fit TRBD2. CDR3 length: 14 amino acids. CDR1 SQVTM and CDR2 ANQGSEA come from the germline V gene. The J segment lost 3 bases and the V segment lost 0 bases, leaving 5 bases of the junction unmatched. Written as DNA, the CDR3 is TGCAGCGTTGAAGAAGGGAGGGAGGGCTACGAGCAGTACTTC. Translation gives CSVEEGREGYEQYF.

J is TRBJ2-7 and V is TRBV5-4, with D hard to call. The CDR3 contains 11 residues. Germline assignment: CDR1 SGHNT and CDR2 YYREEE (reference sequence). The ends were cut back, 2 bases at V and 6 bases at J, with 6 bases in the middle. This CDR3 reads CASSLSSEQYF. The CDR3 region has the DNA TGTGCCAGCAGCTTATCGAGCGAGCAGTACTTC.

CDR3 nucleotide sequence: TGCGCCAGCAGCCAACAAACAGGGTGGGGTGGTGAAGCTTTCTTT. This sequence encodes CASSQQTGWGGEAFF. The chain joins TRBV4-3 to TRBJ1-1, with a possible D match to TRBD1 (6 bases). V lost 2 bases and J lost 7, with 17 bases in between. CDR1 LGHNA and CDR2 YSLEER come from the germline V gene. The CDR3 is 15 amino acids.

V is TRBV9 and J is TRBJ2-3, with 7 bases matching TRBD2. Germline V gene lookup returns CDR1 SGDLS and CDR2 YYNGEE. This CDR3 comprises 15 residues. Unmatched junction bases numbered 5, after V lost 4 bases and J lost 0 bases. The CDR3 sequence is CASSPRLASTDTQYF. The CDR3 region has the DNA TGTGCCAGCAGCCCGCGACTAGCTAGCACAGATACGCAGTATTTT.

The V call is TRBV30, the J call TRBJ1-2, with 9 bases aligning to TRBD1. Germline V gene lookup returns CDR1 GTSNPN and CDR2 SVGIG (reference sequence). The CDR3 loop spans 16 amino acids. V trimming: 2 bases; J trimming: 4 bases; junction bases outside the gene matches: 11. CDR3 sequence reads: CAWSRGTGRNVYGYTF. The CDR3 region has the DNA TGTGCCTGGAGTCGAGGGACAGGGAGAAACGTCTATGGCTACACCTTC.

The chain is built from TRBV12-5 and TRBJ2-3; D unclear. V was cut by 5 bases and J by 3 bases, with 6 bases left in between. The V gene's germline CDR1 is LGHNT and CDR2 FRNRAP. CDR3 size: 12 residues. The CDR3, as DNA: TGTGCTAGTGGTCCCCGGACAGATACGCAGTATTTT. It specifies CASGPRTDTQYF.

The chain couples TRBV7-2 to TRBJ2-3; D uncertain. Germline V gives CDR1 SGHTA, CDR2 FQGNSA. The germline V and J ends were trimmed by 5 bases and 1 base, with 7 bases remaining between them. The CDR3 is 13 residues long. This chain's CDR3 is CASSRGRTDTQYF. The CDR3 region has the DNA TGTGCCAGCAGCCGTGGCCGCACAGATACGCAGTATTTT. The whole variable domain, filled in from reference TRBV7-2 and TRBJ2-3, reads GAGVSQSPSNKVTEKGKDVELRCDPISGHTALYWYRQSLGQGLEFLIYFQGNSAPDKSGLPSDRFSAERTGGSVSTLTIQRTQQEDSAVYLCASSRGRTDTQYFGPGTRLTVL.

This chain connects TRBV6-4 to TRBJ2-1, with 8 bases lining up with TRBD2. The V and J ends lost 0 bases and 7 bases, in that order; junction bases with no gene match: 5. The germline V gene encodes CDR1 MRHNA and CDR2 SNTAGT. CDR3 size: 15 residues. The CDR3 loop is CASSDSAGGMNEQFF. DNA for the CDR3: TGTGCCAGCAGTGACTCGGCGGGGGGCATGAATGAGCAGTTCTTC.

V usage is TRBV27 and J usage is TRBJ2-5; 11 positions match TRBD2. This CDR3 contains 14 residues. Trimming at V came to 2 bases and at J to 5 bases, leaving 1 base not matched to a gene. Germline CDR1 is MNHEY and CDR2 is SMNVEV (reference sequence). In DNA form, the CDR3 reads TGTGCCAGCAGTTTAGTAGCGGGGGGGGAGACCCAGTACTTC. Residues: CASSLVAGGETQYF.

This sequence joins TRBV5-6 and TRBJ2-7; D is undetermined. This CDR3 has 11 residues. V lost 6 bases to trimming and J lost 0 bases, with 4 bases between them. The germline V gene has CDR1 SGHDT and CDR2 YYEEEE. The CDR3 nucleotides are TGTGCCAGCACCTCCTCCTACGAGCAGTACTTC. This translates into CASTSSYEQYF.

The chain links TRBV4-3 to TRBJ1-2; TRBD1 might be the D (6 bases). V lost 0 bases and J lost 4, with 9 bases in between. The CDR3 consists of 14 residues. Germline V lookup: CDR1 LGHNA, CDR2 YSLEER. Written as DNA, the CDR3 is TGCGCCAGCAGCCAAGAGGACAGTTTCTATGGCTACACCTTC. Encoded protein: CASSQEDSFYGYTF.

The V call is TRBV6-5, the J call TRBJ1-5, with D perhaps TRBD1 (5 bases). This CDR3 has 13 amino acids. Trimming took off 4 bases at V and 4 bases at J, with 8 bases between the two ends. Germline values: CDR1 MNHEY, CDR2 SVGAGI. The CDR3 sequence: CASSSPGNQPQHF. In nucleotides, the CDR3 is TGTGCCAGCAGTTCTCCAGGGAATCAGCCCCAGCATTTT.